One TCR beta chain is described in this entry. This record belongs to a study of T cells in Graves' hyperthyroidism and ophthalmopathy. Turning to the study itself: The blood sample was taken at first diagnosis, before treatment began.

TCR beta CDR3 regions were amplified from RNA. The HTBI primer set was used in a first-round RT-PCR of the TCR CDR3. From the multiplex PCR reads, TCRdb called clonotypes with MiXCR, one entry per CDR3 protein. The table records 600,000 to 900,000 distinct CDR3 sequences, 15% to 20% of them present only once. Germline assignment: CDR1 SGHVS and CDR2 FQNEAQ. The CDR3 is 20 amino acids. V lost 1 base and J lost 1; bases outside the gene matches: 13. This sequence joins TRBV7-8 and TRBJ2-2, with TRBD2 matching 9 bases. The sample was blood. This sequence was found in a man aged 18-30 years with Graves' hyperthyroidism. For the CDR3, the DNA is TGTGCCAGCAGCTTAGTGGGAGTATTAGCGGGAGCGCGGAACACCGGGGAGCTGTTTTTT. Translated, it gives CASSLVGVLAGARNTGELFF.